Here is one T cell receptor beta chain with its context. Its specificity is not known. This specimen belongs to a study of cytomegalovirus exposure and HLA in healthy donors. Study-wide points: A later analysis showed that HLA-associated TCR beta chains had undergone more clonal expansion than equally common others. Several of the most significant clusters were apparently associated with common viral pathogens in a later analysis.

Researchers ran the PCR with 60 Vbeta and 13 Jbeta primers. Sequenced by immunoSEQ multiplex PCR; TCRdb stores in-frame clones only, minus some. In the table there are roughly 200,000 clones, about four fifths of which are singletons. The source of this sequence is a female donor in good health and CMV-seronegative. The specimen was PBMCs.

CDR3 bases: TGTGCCAGCAGCTTGCCGGACAGGGATTATGGCTACACCTTC. The encoded protein is CASSLPDRDYGYTF. The genes are TRBV5-4 and TRBJ1-2, with 8 bases that match TRBD1. The J segment lost 5 bases and the V segment lost 1 base, leaving 4 bases of the junction unmatched. This CDR3 has 14 amino acids. In germline, CDR1 is SGHNT, CDR2 YYREEE (reference sequence).